The 20 T cell receptor beta chains listed next were all sequenced from one sample in a study of cytotoxic CD8 clonotypes in ibrutinib-treated CLL. The method was immunoSEQ multiplex PCR; TCRdb's version includes in-frame clones alone and lacks a portion of them. The sample has about 49,000 clones, roughly 57% seen once; the top ten hold around a third. The sequencing here drew on PBMCs, taken after 12 months of ibrutinib treatment. The source is a human donor with chronic lymphocytic leukemia.

The J gene is TRBJ1-2, the V gene TRBV15; no firm D call. Looked up from germline, CDR1 is LNHNV and CDR2 is YYDKDF (reference sequence). Trimming took off 0 bases at V and 6 bases at J, with 14 bases between the two ends. The CDR3 runs 15 residues. The CDR3 loop is CATSREKGSSNGYTF. CDR3 sequence (DNA): TGTGCCACCAGCAGAGAGAAAGGCAGCTCGAATGGCTACACCTTC.

The rearrangement joins TRBV30 to TRBJ2-6; D uncertain. The V end lost 2 bases, the J end lost 2 bases, and 10 bases lay between the germline ends. Germline-derived CDR1 and CDR2 are GTSNPN and SVGIG (reference sequence). The CDR3 covers 15 residues. DNA of the CDR3: TGTGCCTGGAGTTTATCTGGAGCTGGGGCCAACGTCCTGACTTTC. Its translation: CAWSLSGAGANVLTF.

V usage is TRBV19 and J usage is TRBJ2-7, with a weak D call TRBD2 (6 bases). Germline V gene lookup returns CDR1 LNHDA and CDR2 SQIVND (reference sequence). The CDR3 totals 14 residues. The germline V and J ends were trimmed by 4 bases and 9 bases, with 19 bases remaining between them. The CDR3 region has the DNA TGTGCCAGTAGTACCCCTGGAGGGGCCTCGGCGCAGTACTTC. The encoded protein is CASSTPGGASAQYF.

This chain joins TRBV6-1 and TRBJ2-5; D is unresolved. The CDR3 extends over 14 amino acids. Trimming took off 0 bases at V and 7 bases at J, with 12 bases between the two ends. CDR1 is MNHNS, CDR2 SASEGT, per germline. This CDR3 reads CASSEALRRRTQYF. The CDR3 DNA follows: TGTGCCAGCAGTGAAGCGCTCCGGCGGAGGACCCAGTACTTC.

The chain carries TRBV4-2 and TRBJ1-1, with a tentative D call TRBD1 (5 bases). The CDR3 contains 14 residues. The V gene lost 5 bases and the J gene lost 4 bases, with 14 bases spanning the gap. From germline, CDR1 is LGHNA and CDR2 YNFKEQ. The CDR3 DNA reads TGTGCCAGCAGCGAGGTAAGGGGTGCCACTGAAGCTTTCTTT. As protein: CASSEVRGATEAFF.

The table lists this clone with a few counts. The chain employs TRBV5-4 and TRBJ2-7; TRBD2 matches 9 bases. The V gene's germline CDR1 is SGHNT and CDR2 YYREEE (reference sequence). This CDR3 comprises 16 residues. The ends lost 0 bases at V and 5 bases at J; junction bases unmatched: 9. The CDR3 loop is CASSLALAGERDEQYF. Written as DNA, the CDR3 is TGTGCCAGCAGCTTGGCCTTAGCGGGAGAGCGCGACGAGCAGTACTTC.

The J gene is TRBJ2-3, the V gene TRBV11-3; D gene uncertain. Trimming took off 0 bases at V and 6 bases at J, with 10 bases between the two ends. Germline CDR1 reads SGHNT; CDR2 reads YENEEA. CDR3 size: 14 residues. The DNA of the CDR3 is TGTGCCAGCAGCTTAGACGGTTCCGGTGATACGCAGTATTTT. This translates into CASSLDGSGDTQYF.

The rearrangement links TRBV5-1 to TRBJ2-1; perhaps TRBD2 as D (6 bases). Deletions cut 3 bases from V and 4 bases from J, with 8 bases between. The CDR3 is 13 residues long. Germline V gene data show CDR1 as SGHRS and CDR2 as YFSETQ. CDR3 sequence reads: CASSWDWYNEQFF. The CDR3 DNA reads as TGCGCCAGCAGCTGGGACTGGTACAATGAGCAGTTCTTC.

The chain couples TRBV19 to TRBJ2-7; tentative D call: TRBD2 (6 bases). Germline V gene sequence: CDR1 LNHDA, CDR2 SQIVND (reference sequence). The CDR3 is made up of 16 amino acids. V lost 3 bases, J lost 2 bases, and 17 bases lay in between. The CDR3 reads CASSIGGVGEAYEQYF. CDR3 bases: TGTGCCAGTAGTATCGGAGGGGTGGGAGAGGCCTACGAGCAGTACTTC.

The V gene is TRBV28, the J gene TRBJ2-7, with 8 bases identical to TRBD1. Germline V gives CDR1 MDHEN, CDR2 SYDVKM. V was pared by 5 bases and J by 2 bases, with 5 bases of the junction left unmatched. The CDR3 totals 14 residues. CDR3 in amino acids: CASSLGQGPYEQYF. DNA for the CDR3: TGTGCCAGCAGTCTCGGACAGGGCCCCTACGAGCAGTACTTC. Full variable domain (outside the CDR3, taken from reference TRBV28 and TRBJ2-7): DVKVTQSSRYLVKRTGEKVFLECVQDMDHENMFWYRQDPGLGLRLIYFSYDVKMKEKGDIPEGYSVSREKKERFSLILESASTNQTSMYLCASSLGQGPYEQYFGPGTRLTVT.

The V call is TRBV5-1, the J call TRBJ2-3; maybe TRBD2 (5 bases). From germline, CDR1 is SGHRS and CDR2 YFSETQ. This CDR3 is 15 amino acids long. Deletions cut 0 bases from V and 0 bases from J, with 8 bases between. The CDR3 DNA sequence: TGCGCCAGCAGCTTGGCTAGCCCTAGCACAGATACGCAGTATTTT. As protein: CASSLASPSTDTQYF.

This sequence joins TRBV6-8 and TRBJ1-2; 7 nucleotides line up with TRBD1. Germline CDR1 MNHGY, CDR2 SAAAGT. Losses at the gene ends were 7 bases for V and 1 base for J; bases not matched to a gene: 6. The CDR3 extends over 14 amino acids. In nucleotides, the CDR3 is TGTGCCAGCAAGGGGACAGAAAATAACTATGGCTACACCTTC. This encodes CASKGTENNYGYTF.

This clone was seen a handful of times. The rearrangement joins TRBV28 to TRBJ2-7; possible D gene TRBD2, 5 bases. This CDR3 spans 13 amino acids. The ends were cut back, 8 bases at V and 2 bases at J, with 13 bases in the middle. Germline CDR1 and CDR2: MDHEN and SYDVKM. The CDR3 is CASGVSGTYEQYF. CDR3 DNA: TGTGCCAGCGGGGTATCGGGAACCTACGAGCAGTACTTC.

This chain connects TRBV2 to TRBJ2-5; D is unclear. Looked up from germline, CDR1 is SNHLY and CDR2 is FYNNEI. The CDR3 is made up of 14 amino acids. The V gene lost 5 bases and the J gene lost 4 bases, with 14 bases spanning the gap. The CDR3 DNA follows: TGTGCCAGCAGTCGGACCCGGACCGGAGAGACCCAGTACTTC. Its protein is CASSRTRTGETQYF.

The rearrangement joins TRBV9 to TRBJ2-2; D is unclear. This CDR3 region has 12 residues. Trimming removed 0 bases at V and 6 bases at J, with 3 bases between. Germline V gene lookup returns CDR1 SGDLS and CDR2 YYNGEE. The CDR3 nucleotides read TGTGCCAGCAGCGTAGTTGCCGGGGAGCTGTTTTTT. Translated: CASSVVAGELFF.

This clone has just a few counts. The V call is TRBV5-4, the J call TRBJ2-1; a possible D gene is TRBD1 (5 bases). The CDR3 consists of 15 residues. CDR1 and CDR2 (germline): SGHNT, YYREEE (reference sequence). V lost 0 bases to trimming and J lost 2 bases, with 9 bases between them. The CDR3 region is CASSLVRETYNEQFF. CDR3 DNA sequence: TGTGCCAGCAGCTTGGTCAGGGAAACCTACAATGAGCAGTTCTTC.

The J gene is TRBJ2-1, the V gene TRBV6-1, with D possibly TRBD1 on 6 matching bases. Trimming pared 3 bases from V and 8 bases from J, leaving 8 bases between. CDR1 is MNHNS and CDR2 is SASEGT in the germline V gene. The CDR3 extends over 12 amino acids. The CDR3 protein is CASSDRTDEQFF. CDR3 nucleotide sequence: TGTGCCAGCAGTGATCGGACAGATGAGCAGTTCTTC.

The chain links TRBV5-1 to TRBJ2-2, with 7 nucleotides matching TRBD2. This CDR3 has 16 residues. Germline V gene lookup returns CDR1 SGHRS and CDR2 YFSETQ. The ends lost 0 bases at V and 1 base at J; junction bases unmatched: 3. CDR3: CASSLVASGNTGELFF. CDR3 DNA: TGCGCCAGCAGCTTGGTGGCTAGCGGGAACACCGGGGAGCTGTTTTTT.

J is TRBJ2-1 and V is TRBV6-1; 14 positions agree with TRBD2. The J segment lost 9 bases and the V segment lost 5 bases, leaving 6 bases of the junction unmatched. CDR3 length: 15 amino acids. CDR1 MNHNS and CDR2 SASEGT come from the germline V gene. The CDR3 coding sequence is TGTGCCAGCAGTATAGAGGGACTAGCGGGAGTTGAGCAGTTCTTC. It is translated as CASSIEGLAGVEQFF.

This clone was detected ten times or more. V and J are TRBV11-3 and TRBJ2-3, with D unclear. CDR1 and CDR2 (germline): SGHNT, YENEEA. The V end was cut by 2 bases, the J end by 2 bases, with 8 bases between. The CDR3 sequence is 14 residues long. The CDR3 region is CASSLSGATDTQYF. CDR3 DNA: TGTGCCAGCAGCTTAAGTGGTGCCACAGATACGCAGTATTTT.